This entry is about one TCR beta chain. The target antigen is unknown. This sample was included in a study of cytomegalovirus exposure and HLA in healthy donors. General study findings and limits: Some V segments, TRBV6-2 and TRBV6-3 among them, were indistinguishable and were therefore excluded. According to the study, roughly 160 TCR beta chains were cytomegalovirus-associated.

Germline loops: CDR1 SGHNT, CDR2 YYREEE (reference sequence). Germline trimming cut 0 bases from V and 9 bases from J; bases unmatched to any gene: 7. This CDR3 spans 16 amino acids. A multiplex PCR was run with 60 Vbeta primers and 13 Jbeta primers. Profiled with immunoSEQ multiplex PCR; TCRdb holds only in-frame clones, not every one. There are 150,000 or so clones in the sample; 65% to 85% occur only once, and 1.3% lies in the top ten. The receptor comes from a man aged 50 or older in good health and CMV-seropositive. Sequencing was done on a sample of PBMCs. This sequence joins TRBV5-4 and TRBJ1-6, with 9 bases aligning to TRBD1. The CDR3 DNA reads TGTGCCAGCAGCTTGGCCCCGGGACAGGGCCTTTCACCCCTCCACTTT. It yields the protein CASSLAPGQGLSPLHF.